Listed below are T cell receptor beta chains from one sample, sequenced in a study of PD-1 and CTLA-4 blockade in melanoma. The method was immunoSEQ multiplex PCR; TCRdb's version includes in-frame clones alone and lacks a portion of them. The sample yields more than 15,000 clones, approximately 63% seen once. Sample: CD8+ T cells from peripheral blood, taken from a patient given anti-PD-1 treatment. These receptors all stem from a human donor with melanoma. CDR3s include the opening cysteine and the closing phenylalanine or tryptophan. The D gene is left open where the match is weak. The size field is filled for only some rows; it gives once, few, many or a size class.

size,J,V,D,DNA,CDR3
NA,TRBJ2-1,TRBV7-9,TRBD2,TGTGCCAGCAGCCCTAAGGGGCGGGAGTGGAATGAGCAGTTCTTC,CASSPKGREWNEQFF
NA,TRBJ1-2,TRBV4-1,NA,TGCGCCAGCAGCCAAGCTTCAGGGAAGTCCTATGGCTACACCTTC,CASSQASGKSYGYTF
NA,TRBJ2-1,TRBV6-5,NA,TGTGCCAGCAGTCTCGCAGTGAATGACAATGAGCAGTTCTTC,CASSLAVNDNEQFF
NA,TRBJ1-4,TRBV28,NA,TGTGCCAGCACCCCTCGGCCCACACTCGGGGGCGATGCTAATGAAAAACTGTTTTTT,CASTPRPTLGGDANEKLFF
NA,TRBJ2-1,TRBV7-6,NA,TGTGCCAGCAGCGTGGGGGGCTCCTACAATGAGCAGTTCTTC,CASSVGGSYNEQFF
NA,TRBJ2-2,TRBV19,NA,TGTGCCAGTAGAGGGGGTCCCGGGGAGCTGTTTTTT,CASRGGPGELFF
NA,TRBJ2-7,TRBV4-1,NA,TGCGCCAGCAGCCAAGAAGGGAGAGAGCAGTACTTC,CASSQEGREQYF
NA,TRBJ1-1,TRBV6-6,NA,TGTGCCACTGCCGAGGGCCCCGGAGCTGAAGCTTTCTTT,CATAEGPGAEAFF
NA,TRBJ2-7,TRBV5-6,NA,TGTGCCAGCAGCTTTGAGGGGTGGCCCTACGAGCAGTACTTC,CASSFEGWPYEQYF
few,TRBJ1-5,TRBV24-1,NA,TGTGCCACCAGTGCAGGGTACCAGCCCCAGCATTTT,CATSAGYQPQHF
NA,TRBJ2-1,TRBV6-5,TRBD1,TGTGCCAGCAGTCGCGACAGGGGTGGGCAGTTCTTC,CASSRDRGGQFF
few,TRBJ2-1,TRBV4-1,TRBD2,TGCGCCAGCAGCCAACTAGCGGGGGCAACCAGTGAGCAGTTCTTC,CASSQLAGATSEQFF
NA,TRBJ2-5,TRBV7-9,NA,TGTGCCAGCAGCTTAGCGCAAGAGACCCAGTACTTC,CASSLAQETQYF
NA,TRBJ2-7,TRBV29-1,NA,TGCAGCTTGATGTCCCTCACCGAGCAGTACTTC,CSLMSLTEQYF
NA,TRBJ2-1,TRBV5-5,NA,TGTGCCAGCAGCTTGTGGGGCGGGATATCCTACAATGAGCAGTTCTTC,CASSLWGGISYNEQFF
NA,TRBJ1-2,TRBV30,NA,TGTGCCTGGAGGGATTGGGACGGCAACTATGGCTACACCTTC,CAWRDWDGNYGYTF
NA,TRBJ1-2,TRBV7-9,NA,TGTGCCAGCAGCACCGGGACGCATGGCTACACCTTC,CASSTGTHGYTF